The clone carrying this T cell receptor beta chain was counted between two and nine times. What it binds is not known. All donors were healthy Caucasians. TCRdb processed the 5' RACE reads anew with MiXCR; each CDR3 protein has one entry. Of roughly 490,000 distinct CDR3 sequences listed, around an eighth are singletons. The CDR3 is 15 amino acids. The trim removed 7 bases at V and 4 bases at J, leaving 11 bases unmatched. Germline assignment: CDR1 SEHNR and CDR2 FQNEAQ (reference sequence). The record originates from a study of identical twins. The study, taken as a whole, reports: A partial confounding effect on zero-insertion analyses could come from invariant MAIT and iNKT cells. Not following the same donors, the study drew its conclusions from cross-sectional statistical analysis.

The same data also went into a second study, on yellow fever vaccine responses in identical twins. This second study says: Vaccine T cell responses of twins reportedly seemed partly convergent and partly personalized.

The V call is TRBV7-9, the J call TRBJ2-5; 8 positions agree with TRBD2. Sequencing was performed on CD4+ T cells sorted from blood. This clonotype originated in a young woman in good health. The CDR3 spells CASTPGVAGRETQYF. In nucleotides, the CDR3 is TGTGCCAGCACCCCCGGGGTAGCGGGACGAGAGACCCAGTACTTC.